This T cell receptor beta chain was retrieved from a study of blood T cell repertoires in COVID-19. Assay used: immunoSEQ multiplex PCR; TCRdb lists only in-frame clones, some missing. The profile covers around 390,000 clones, with 87% appearing a single time and approximately 9.3% taken by the ten largest. Everyone who took part was roughly 18 to 95 years old, and they came from about two dozen US areas. Participants had their cohort set by participant-reported clinical history. This CDR3 is built from 17 residues. The V gene's germline CDR1 is MRHNA and CDR2 SNTAGT. J gave up 8 bases and V 0 bases, and 12 bases lay outside the gene matches.

Sequenced: PBMCs or T cells enriched from blood (not recorded which). V is TRBV6-4 and J is TRBJ2-1; 8 bases line up with TRBD2. The sequence was obtained from a woman in her fifties or sixties who had recovered from COVID-19. The CDR3 bases are TGTGCCAGCAGTGACTCCGGGGGGGTTATGGGTTTAGATGAGCAGTTCTTC. This encodes CASSDSGGVMGLDEQFF.